The source of this TCR beta chain is a study of blood T cell repertoires in COVID-19. Across the study: COVID-19 samples, acute and convalescent, were from the United States, Italy and Spain. T cells, B-cell-depleted T cells, or PBMCs supplied cDNA or gDNA.

Enrolled during active infection, Seattle patients were then followed longitudinally. Per the authors' pipeline: Estimation of nucleated cell counts relied on the amplification of reference gene primers. Generated by immunoSEQ multiplex PCR, the TCRdb table keeps only in-frame clones and is missing some. V and J calls plus clone size are reproduced from that table; the DNA served to infer D and trimming. This sample yields 250,000 to 350,000 clones, of which approximately 90% are seen a single time; approximately 6% belongs to the top ten. This CDR3 spans 13 amino acids. With V trimmed by 1 base and J by 9 bases, 3 bases remained unmatched. CDR1 SGHRS and CDR2 YFSETQ come from the germline V gene.

This chain joins TRBV5-1 and TRBJ2-1, with 8 bases identical to TRBD2. Material for sequencing was peripheral blood. The clonotype was recovered from a woman aged 45 to 65 with COVID-19, enrolled during active disease. Here the CDR3 DNA reads TGCGCCAGCAGCTTGCGGGGGGGAGGTGAGCAGTTCTTC. Its translation is CASSLRGGGEQFF. Full variable domain (rest looked up from reference TRBV5-1 and TRBJ2-1): KAGVTQTPRYLIKTRGQQVTLSCSPISGHRSVSWYQQTPGQGLQFLFEYFSETQRNKGNFPGRFSGRQFSNSRSEMNVSTLELGDSALYLCASSLRGGGEQFFGPGTRLTVL.